This T cell receptor (beta chain) was retrieved from a study of metastatic and nonmetastatic thyroid tumors. Thyroid surgery took place with no prior treatment in any patient. Using MiXCR, TCRdb re-called clones from the PCR reads. This sample yields approximately 35,000 clones, of which less than 14% are seen a single time; more than 15% belongs to the top ten. Trimming removed 2 bases from V and 0 bases from J; junction bases left unmatched: 1. The CDR3 is 15 residues long. Germline CDR1 reads MNHEY; CDR2 reads SVGEGT. This clone was found many times. This TCR derives from a female donor with papillary thyroid cancer or a benign thyroid nodule (not recorded which). Some clones in this sample may be carry-over from other donors' samples. The sequencing sample was made of blood. The chain joins TRBV6-2 or TRBV6-3 to TRBJ2-3, with TRBD1 matching over 8 bases. The CDR3 DNA reads TGTGCCAGCAGTTACCGACAGGGGAGCACAGATACGCAGTATTTT. Amino acids: CASSYRQGSTDTQYF.